This TCR beta chain is from a study of T cell responses to AZD1222 COVID-19 vaccine. General study findings and limits: Sampling captured repertoires only after the peak T cell response. CD4 TCRs covered the whole spike, strongest at regions 160-218 and 743-854.

Remarks on this clone: Its antigen is unidentified.

The repertoire was sequenced with immunoSEQ multiplex PCR; TCRdb's copy has only in-frame clones and lacks some. The table records 130,000 or so clones, about nine tenths of them present only once. V lost 3 bases and J lost 8, with 13 bases in between. Germline V lookup: CDR1 MNHEY, CDR2 SMNVEV (reference sequence). CDR3 size: 14 residues. This material consisted of peripheral blood, taken on day 0 of AZD1222 vaccination. The chain combines TRBV27 with TRBJ1-4, with unresolved D. This receptor was identified in an adult in good health. Here the CDR3 DNA reads TGTGCCAGCAGTTTTGCGAGGGCGGGGGAAAAACTGTTTTTT. Translation: CASSFARAGEKLFF.